This T cell receptor beta chain was retrieved from a study of blood T cell repertoires in COVID-19. This clone was seen only once. Categorization into cohorts depended on clinical history that participants reported. In germline, CDR1 is LGHNA, CDR2 YNFKEQ. With V trimmed by 0 bases and J by 9 bases, 16 bases remained unmatched. This CDR3 contains 19 residues. Generated by immunoSEQ multiplex PCR, the TCRdb table keeps only in-frame clones and is missing some. The table lists around 470,000 clones, 90% of them singletons. Sequencing input: PBMCs or T cells enriched from blood (not recorded which). The origin of this receptor is a man aged 18 to 29 who had recovered from COVID-19. The rearrangement uses TRBV4-2 and TRBJ2-1; TRBD2 agrees at 11 bases. As DNA, the CDR3 is TGTGCCAGCAGCCAAGATTTTTCCGTACTAGCGGGAGTTAACGGTGAGCAGTTCTTC. This codes for CASSQDFSVLAGVNGEQFF.